The 6 T cell receptor beta chains given below trace back to one sample, sequenced in a study of blood T cell repertoires in COVID-19. Here immunoSEQ multiplex PCR was the method, and the copy in TCRdb shows in-frame clones only, minus some. The top ten hold approximately 15% of the sample, which has fewer than 300,000 clones, more than 65% seen once. The sample comprised peripheral blood. These receptors were collected from a person aged 70 to 85 with COVID-19, enrolled during active disease.

This chain uses TRBV4-2 with TRBJ1-6; TRBD1 agrees at 9 bases. The J segment lost 8 bases and the V segment lost 3 bases, leaving 5 bases of the junction unmatched. CDR1 is LGHNA and CDR2 is YNFKEQ in the germline V gene. CDR3 length equals 15 residues. The CDR3 region is CASSQGQGGDSPLHF. The CDR3, as DNA: TGTGCCAGCAGCCAGGGACAGGGCGGTGATTCACCCCTCCACTTT.

V gene TRBV29-1 combines with J gene TRBJ1-2; D is ambiguous. The CDR3 runs to 12 residues. The V end was cut by 5 bases, the J end by 2 bases, with 9 bases between. The germline V gene encodes CDR1 SQVTM and CDR2 ANQGSEA. The CDR3 here is CSVRRSNYGYTF. CDR3 nucleotide sequence: TGCAGCGTTCGCAGGTCCAACTATGGCTACACCTTC.

V and J are TRBV7-8 and TRBJ2-7, with 7 bases that match TRBD1. The length of the CDR3 is 14 residues. In germline, CDR1 is SGHVS, CDR2 FQNEAQ. J was trimmed by 0 bases and V by 6 bases; bases with no gene match: 5. The CDR3, as DNA: TGTGCCAGCAGGACAGGGACCAGCTCCTACGAGCAGTACTTC. Its protein is CASRTGTSSYEQYF.

J is TRBJ1-1 and V is TRBV7-2; D is ambiguous. Germline CDR1 SGHTA, CDR2 FQGNSA. There are 12 residues in the CDR3. Trimming removed 2 bases from V and 5 bases from J, with 6 bases in between. CDR3 coding DNA: TGTGCCAGCAGCTTAATCATGACTGAAGCTTTCTTT. This gives the protein CASSLIMTEAFF.

The genes are TRBV18 and TRBJ2-5; D uncertain. The length of the CDR3 is 13 residues. From germline, CDR1 is KGHSH and CDR2 LQKENI. The ends were cut back, 4 bases at V and 4 bases at J, with 10 bases in the middle. CDR3 region: CASSLPPTETQYF. CDR3 nucleotide sequence: TGTGCCAGCTCACTGCCCCCTACAGAGACCCAGTACTTC.

The V and J genes are TRBV6-2 or TRBV6-3 and TRBJ2-3; 10 bases align to TRBD1. The V gene's germline CDR1 is MNHEY and CDR2 SVGEGT. Trimming at V came to 2 bases and at J to 3 bases, leaving 8 bases not matched to a gene. The CDR3 extends over 17 amino acids. The CDR3 spells CASSYTTWDRGTDTQYF. The CDR3 nucleotides are TGTGCCAGCAGTTACACAACTTGGGACAGGGGTACAGATACGCAGTATTTT.